One and the same sample provided the 30 T cell receptor beta chains below, sequenced in a study of blood T cell repertoires in COVID-19. Using immunoSEQ multiplex PCR, the repertoire was profiled, and TCRdb retains in-frame clones only, with some absent. The repertoire includes 88,000 or so clones, approximately 87% of them detected once, and roughly 11% sits in the top ten. The sequencing input was peripheral blood. The receptors were gathered from a human donor in a cohort sampled during active COVID-19.

The chain has TRBV7-9 and TRBJ1-1; no clear D gene. CDR1 and CDR2 from the germline V gene are SEHNR and FQNEAQ (reference sequence). CDR3 length: 13 residues. The ends were cut back, 1 base at V and 4 bases at J, with 7 bases in the middle. This chain's CDR3 is CASSLVALTEAFF. CDR3 bases: TGTGCCAGCAGCTTAGTTGCGCTCACTGAAGCTTTCTTT.

The J gene is TRBJ2-6, the V gene TRBV5-6; D unresolved. The length of the CDR3 is 15 residues. Germline V gene data show CDR1 as SGHDT and CDR2 as YYEEEE. V lost 0 bases and J lost 1, with 5 bases in between. The CDR3 loop is CASSLGASGANVLTF. DNA for the CDR3: TGTGCCAGCAGCTTGGGGGCTTCTGGGGCCAACGTCCTGACTTTC.

The rearrangement links TRBV7-9 to TRBJ1-1, with D uncertain. The CDR3 totals 13 residues. Trimming pared 4 bases from V and 0 bases from J, leaving 6 bases between. Germline lookup yields CDR1 SEHNR and CDR2 FQNEAQ (reference sequence). DNA of the CDR3: TGTGCCAGCAGCTCCCTATTGAACACTGAAGCTTTCTTT. Translation gives CASSSLLNTEAFF.

The CDR3: CASSIELRQIDSNQPQHF. CDR3 sequence (DNA): TGTGCCAGTAGTATAGAACTACGACAGATAGATAGCAATCAGCCCCAGCATTTT. V is TRBV19 and J is TRBJ1-5, with a tentative D call TRBD1 (5 bases). The CDR3 runs to 18 residues. Deletions cut 0 bases from V and 0 bases from J, with 15 bases between. Germline CDR1 is LNHDA and CDR2 is SQIVND (reference sequence). The full variable domain, rest sourced from reference TRBV19 and TRBJ1-5, is DGGITQSPKYLFRKEGQNVTLSCEQNLNHDAMYWYRQDPGQGLRLIYYSQIVNDFQKGDIAEGYSVSREKKESFPLTVTSAQKNPTAFYLCASSIELRQIDSNQPQHFGDGTRLSIL.

A remark on this clone: The junction departs from germline at one end; a sequencing error may be responsible. This chain joins TRBV6-5 and TRBJ1-4; unclear D gene. The CDR3 is made up of 14 amino acids. CDR1 MNHEY and CDR2 SVGAGI come from the germline V gene. In DNA form, the CDR3 reads TGTGCCAGCAGTGACTCGAGCTCTAATGAAAAACTGTTTTTT. Protein: CASSDSSSNEKLFF.

This clone was seen more than once but under ten times. The chain carries TRBV29-1 and TRBJ1-1; D not certain. CDR1 SQVTM and CDR2 ANQGSEA come from the germline V gene. The CDR3 consists of 13 residues. V lost 3 bases to trimming and J lost 2 bases, with 10 bases between them. The CDR3 coding sequence is TGCAGCGTTGACAGTCAGGCCAACACTGAAGCTTTCTTT. It codes for CSVDSQANTEAFF.

The V and J genes are TRBV12-3 or TRBV12-4 and TRBJ2-7; the match to TRBD2 covers 7 bases. V lost 5 bases, J lost 6 bases, and 4 bases stayed unmatched. This CDR3 contains 12 residues. In nucleotides, the CDR3 is TGTGCCAGCAGTGCGGGAGACCGCGAGCAGTACTTC. This encodes CASSAGDREQYF.

The CDR3 here is CASSLGFSDSPIYNEQFF. CDR3 bases: TGTGCCAGCAGCTTAGGCTTTTCGGACTCCCCTATTTACAATGAGCAGTTCTTC. The chain joins TRBV7-9 to TRBJ2-1, with a tentative D call TRBD2 (5 bases). The germline V and J ends were trimmed by 1 base and 4 bases, with 20 bases remaining between them. CDR3 length: 18 amino acids. CDR1 and CDR2 from the germline V gene are SEHNR and FQNEAQ (reference sequence).

The chain uses TRBV29-1 and TRBJ1-4; TRBD1 aligns across 8 bases. CDR3 size: 13 residues. Germline CDR1 is SQVTM and CDR2 is ANQGSEA. V shed 7 bases, J shed 8 bases, and the junction held 9 bases outside the gene matches. In DNA, the CDR3 is TGCAGCGCCGGACAGGGAAAATGGGAAAAACTGTTTTTT. As protein: CSAGQGKWEKLFF.

This chain uses TRBV18 with TRBJ2-7; 11 positions agree with TRBD1. The V gene end was trimmed by 2 bases and the J gene end by 5 bases; junction bases not matched to a gene: 5. Germline V gene sequence: CDR1 KGHSH, CDR2 LQKENI. CDR3 size: 15 residues. This CDR3 is CASSPRTGGADEQYF. In nucleotides, the CDR3 is TGTGCCAGCTCACCAAGGACAGGGGGCGCAGACGAGCAGTACTTC. The variable domain in full, with the rest retrieved from reference TRBV18 and TRBJ2-7, is NAGVMQNPRHLVRRRGQEARLRCSPMKGHSHVYWYRQLPEEGLKFMVYLQKENIIDESGMPKERFSAEFPKEGPSILRIQQVVRGDSAAYFCASSPRTGGADEQYFGPGTRLTVT.

The chain couples TRBV5-1 to TRBJ2-7; the match to TRBD2 covers 7 bases. Per germline, CDR1 SGHRS and CDR2 YFSETQ. CDR3 size: 15 residues. V dropped 0 bases and J dropped 4; count of bases not matched to a gene: 7. CDR3 amino acids: CASSLVGGIFYEQYF. The CDR3 nucleotides read TGCGCCAGCAGCTTGGTGGGGGGGATTTTTTACGAGCAGTACTTC.

V gene TRBV7-6 combines with J gene TRBJ2-1, with 9 bases fitting TRBD2. This CDR3 contains 16 residues. The germline gives CDR1 SGHVS, CDR2 FNYEAQ. V lost 3 bases and J lost 0; bases outside the gene matches: 3. The CDR3 bases are TGTGCCAGCAGCTTGGCGGGAGGGGTCTCCTACAATGAGCAGTTCTTC. Protein sequence: CASSLAGGVSYNEQFF.

This clone has only a few counts. The rearrangement joins TRBV6-6 to TRBJ2-7; 7 nucleotides agree with TRBD2. This CDR3 region has 14 residues. Germline CDR1 and CDR2: MNHNY and SVGAGI (reference sequence). The V and J ends lost 10 bases and 0 bases, in that order; junction bases with no gene match: 9. The CDR3 nucleotides read TGTGCCACCGTAAAGGGACTAAGCTCCTACGAGCAGTACTTC. It codes for CATVKGLSSYEQYF.

J is TRBJ1-2 and V is TRBV5-5, with D perhaps matching TRBD1 (5 bases). V was cut by 4 bases and J by 8 bases, with 18 bases left in between. Germline CDR1 and CDR2: SGHKS and YYEKEE (reference sequence). This CDR3 comprises 14 residues. The CDR3 region is CASSPDGQGVGYTF. The CDR3, as DNA: TGTGCCAGCAGCCCGGACGGGCAGGGCGTGGGCTACACCTTC.

The genes are TRBV27 and TRBJ2-1; possible D gene TRBD2, 5 bases. Per the germline V gene, CDR1 is MNHEY and CDR2 is SMNVEV (reference sequence). The CDR3 has 17 residues. Trimming cost V 5 bases and J 0 bases, with 17 bases left between them. Written as DNA, the CDR3 is TGTGCCAGCAGTACCCTCGTGGAGGTTAGCTCCTACAATGAGCAGTTCTTC. It encodes CASSTLVEVSSYNEQFF.

The gene calls are TRBV7-2 and TRBJ1-1, with 8 bases fitting TRBD1. The junction had 1 base not matched to a gene; V was cut back by 0 bases and J by 7 bases. Looked up from germline, CDR1 is SGHTA and CDR2 is FQGNSA. This CDR3 contains 13 residues. The CDR3 loop is CASSLAQGGEAFF. The CDR3 DNA reads as TGTGCCAGCAGCTTAGCACAGGGGGGTGAAGCTTTCTTT.

The gene calls are TRBV7-3 and TRBJ1-1; 12 bases align to TRBD1. V was pared by 0 bases and J by 4 bases, with 9 bases of the junction left unmatched. The CDR3 has 18 amino acids. Per the germline V gene, CDR1 is SGHTA and CDR2 is FQGTGA. For the CDR3, the DNA is TGTGCCAGCAGCTTAACAGGGACAGGGGGCGCGTTGAGCACTGAAGCTTTCTTT. The encoded protein is CASSLTGTGGALSTEAFF.

The rearrangement joins TRBV27 to TRBJ2-7; possibly TRBD1 for D (5 bases). Trimming took 0 bases from V and 3 from J, leaving 6 bases between them. The CDR3 is 13 residues long. The germline V gene encodes CDR1 MNHEY and CDR2 SMNVEV (reference sequence). CDR3 nucleotide sequence: TGTGCCAGCAGTTTATCCCAGGGCTACGAGCAGTACTTC. Encoded protein: CASSLSQGYEQYF.

V is TRBV28 and J is TRBJ1-6; 7 bases line up with TRBD1. Germline V gives CDR1 MDHEN, CDR2 SYDVKM. This CDR3 comprises 16 residues. Trimming at V came to 8 bases and at J to 7 bases, leaving 14 bases not matched to a gene. CDR3 nucleotide sequence: TGTGCCAGCGGACACGTAGGGGGCCTGGGGAATTCACCCCTCCACTTT. Translation: CASGHVGGLGNSPLHF.

J is TRBJ1-1 and V is TRBV19, with D perhaps matching TRBD1 (6 bases). With 7 bases removed from V and 2 bases from J, the gap between germline ends came to 11 bases. The germline gives CDR1 LNHDA, CDR2 SQIVND (reference sequence). This CDR3 region has 13 residues. CDR3 region: CASKQGINTEAFF. The CDR3 DNA sequence: TGTGCCAGTAAGCAGGGGATCAACACTGAAGCTTTCTTT.

The chain has TRBV11-2 and TRBJ1-1; D gene ambiguous. The CDR3 runs 13 residues. Germline V gene sequence: CDR1 SGHAT, CDR2 FQNNGV. The V and J ends lost 3 bases and 3 bases respectively, with 8 bases between them. In DNA, the CDR3 is TGTGCCAGCAGCTTCTCGGAGCACACTGAAGCTTTCTTT. Its protein is CASSFSEHTEAFF.

This CDR3 reads CAWSIHRETEAFF. DNA of the CDR3: TGTGCCTGGAGTATCCACAGGGAAACTGAAGCTTTCTTT. The chain joins TRBV30 to TRBJ1-1; weak D call: TRBD1 (6 bases). V was pared by 2 bases and J by 5 bases, with 12 bases between. From germline, CDR1 is GTSNPN and CDR2 SVGIG (reference sequence). This CDR3 region has 13 residues.

V gene TRBV2 combines with J gene TRBJ2-7; TRBD1 agrees at 7 bases. The CDR3 runs 12 residues. The germline CDR1 and CDR2 sequences are SNHLY and FYNNEI. The J segment lost 1 base and the V segment lost 10 bases, leaving 4 bases of the junction unmatched. The CDR3 protein is CATSGQSYEQYF. The DNA of the CDR3 is TGTGCCACCTCGGGACAGTCCTACGAGCAGTACTTC. Full variable domain (rest looked up from reference TRBV2 and TRBJ2-7): EPEVTQTPSHQVTQMGQEVILRCVPISNHLYFYWYRQILGQKVEFLVSFYNNEISEKSEIFDDQFSVERPDGSNFTLKIRSTKLEDSAMYFCATSGQSYEQYFGPGTRLTVT.

This clone occurred once. CDR3 amino acids: CASSLQGARTEAFF. CDR3 coding DNA: TGCGCCAGCAGCTTGCAGGGGGCGCGCACTGAAGCTTTCTTT. This sequence joins TRBV5-1 and TRBJ1-1, with 8 bases fitting TRBD1. V shed 1 base, J shed 4 bases, and the junction held 3 bases outside the gene matches. Per germline, CDR1 SGHRS and CDR2 YFSETQ. This CDR3 contains 14 residues.

A few counts support this clone. J is TRBJ2-3 and V is TRBV2; TRBD2 matches at 9 bases. CDR1 and CDR2 (germline): SNHLY, FYNNEI. This CDR3 spans 14 amino acids. Trimming at V came to 6 bases and at J to 6 bases, leaving 7 bases not matched to a gene. The CDR3 region has the DNA TGTGCCAGCAGCCCCGGACTAGCGAGGGATACGCAGTATTTT. It codes for CASSPGLARDTQYF.

The chain carries TRBV5-4 and TRBJ2-3, with 8 bases identical to TRBD2. V trimming: 2 bases; J trimming: 4 bases; junction bases outside the gene matches: 6. The CDR3 has 15 residues. Germline V gene sequence: CDR1 SGHNT, CDR2 YYREEE (reference sequence). As DNA, the CDR3 is TGTGCCAGCAGCTTAGGCGGGGGGAGCCCAGATACGCAGTATTTT. This sequence encodes CASSLGGGSPDTQYF.

The rearrangement links TRBV4-3 to TRBJ2-5, with 10 positions matching TRBD2. Germline V CDR1 and CDR2: LGHNA, YSLEER. With 4 bases clipped from V and 4 bases from J, the junction kept 9 bases outside the gene matches. This CDR3 is 16 amino acids long. As DNA, the CDR3 is TGCGCCAGCAGCCGATCAGGAGCGGGGGGGGGAGAGACCCAGTACTTC. The encoded protein is CASSRSGAGGGETQYF.

This clone has only one observation. The chain combines TRBV5-1 with TRBJ2-7; 7 nucleotides align to TRBD1. Germline V gene sequence: CDR1 SGHRS, CDR2 YFSETQ. This CDR3 region has 16 residues. V lost 3 bases to trimming and J lost 0 bases; unmatched junction nucleotides: 9. CDR3 nucleotide sequence: TGCGCCAGCAGCTCAAACACAGGGGCCAGCTCCTACGAGCAGTACTTC. This gives the protein CASSSNTGASSYEQYF. The full variable domain, rest sourced from reference TRBV5-1 and TRBJ2-7, is KAGVTQTPRYLIKTRGQQVTLSCSPISGHRSVSWYQQTPGQGLQFLFEYFSETQRNKGNFPGRFSGRQFSNSRSEMNVSTLELGDSALYLCASSSNTGASSYEQYFGPGTRLTVT.

CDR3 in amino acids: CASSPQRQRTNEKLFF. DNA for the CDR3: TGTGCCAGCAGTCCACAAAGACAGAGAACTAATGAAAAACTGTTTTTT. This chain joins TRBV28 and TRBJ1-4; a possible D gene is TRBD1 (5 bases). CDR3 length equals 16 residues. Germline assignment: CDR1 MDHEN and CDR2 SYDVKM. V was clipped by 5 bases and J by 1 base, with 14 bases between them. Variable domain in full (rest from reference TRBV28 and TRBJ1-4): DVKVTQSSRYLVKRTGEKVFLECVQDMDHENMFWYRQDPGLGLRLIYFSYDVKMKEKGDIPEGYSVSREKKERFSLILESASTNQTSMYLCASSPQRQRTNEKLFFGSGTQLSVL.

V gene TRBV5-6 combines with J gene TRBJ1-5; no definite D call. CDR3 length: 15 residues. V dropped 3 bases and J dropped 2 bases, with 12 bases sitting between them. CDR1 and CDR2 (germline): SGHDT, YYEEEE. The CDR3 loop reads CASSSKSLGNQPQHF. CDR3 sequence (DNA): TGTGCCAGCAGCTCTAAGAGTTTGGGCAATCAGCCCCAGCATTTT. The full variable domain, its missing parts supplied by reference TRBV5-6 and TRBJ1-5, is DAGVTQSPTHLIKTRGQQVTLRCSPKSGHDTVSWYQQALGQGPQFIFQYYEEEERQRGNFPDRFSGHQFPNYSSELNVNALLLGDSALYLCASSSKSLGNQPQHFGDGTRLSIL.